A selection of T cell receptor beta chains follows, all from one sample in a study of cytomegalovirus exposure and HLA in healthy donors. The table came from immunoSEQ multiplex PCR; TCRdb's copy has only in-frame clones and leaves some out. The table for this sample gives around 65,000 clones. Sequences were obtained from PBMCs. These receptor sequences come from a man aged 25-45 years in good health and CMV-seropositive. Both conserved end residues are part of each CDR3. The D gene is left open where the match is weak.

>TRBV19|TRBJ1-4|.
TGTGCCAGTAGTATGGACAGCACTAATGAAAAACTGTTTTTT
CASSMDSTNEKLFF
>TRBV30|TRBJ1-1|TRBD1
TGTGCCTGGAGCTACGGGACAGGGAGGCCTGAAGCTTTCTTT
CAWSYGTGRPEAFF
>TRBV6-5|TRBJ1-2|.
TGTGCCAGCAGTTACGCGCCTAACCTGAACTATGGCTACACCTTC
CASSYAPNLNYGYTF
>TRBV18|TRBJ1-5|.
TGTGCCAGCTCACCCGACGGGGGGAATCAGCCCCAGCATTTT
CASSPDGGNQPQHF
>TRBV14|TRBJ2-7|.
TGTGCCAGCAGCAGAACCGGACAGCTCTACGAGCAGTACTTC
CASSRTGQLYEQYF
>TRBV13|TRBJ1-1|.
TGTGCCAGCAGCAACACCCACACTGAAGCTTTCTTT
CASSNTHTEAFF
>TRBV25-1|TRBJ1-1|TRBD1
TGTGCCAGCAGTACCCAGACAGGGGTGGTTTCTGGGAACACTGAAGCTTTCTTT
CASSTQTGVVSGNTEAFF
>TRBV6-5|TRBJ2-3|TRBD1
TGTGCCAGCACTAGCAGGGGGCGAATAACAGATACGCAGTATTTT
CASTSRGRITDTQYF
>TRBV5-6|TRBJ2-2|.
TGTGCCAGCAGCTCGGGACAGAACACCGGGGAGCTGTTTTTT
CASSSGQNTGELFF
>TRBV11-3|TRBJ2-1|.
TGTGCCAGCAGCTTAGTTCTGAGCTCCTACAATGAGCAGTTCTTC
CASSLVLSSYNEQFF
>TRBV5-6|TRBJ2-5|TRBD1
TGTGCCAGCAGCCTAATAGACAGGGGCGGGCGAGAGACCCAGTACTTC
CASSLIDRGGRETQYF
>TRBV6-1|TRBJ1-5|TRBD1
TGTGCCAGCAGTGAAGCCGGGACAGGGGCCTTGTTGCCCCAGCATTTT
CASSEAGTGALLPQHF
>TRBV30|TRBJ2-7|TRBD2
TGTGCCTGGAGGAAAGGACTAGCGGGGTACGAGCAGTACTTC
CAWRKGLAGYEQYF
>TRBV14|TRBJ1-2|TRBD1
TGTGCCAGCAGCCCAGCTTGGGAACTCCGGGACAGGGATTATTATGGCTACACCTTC
CASSPAWELRDRDYYGYTF
>TRBV4-1|TRBJ2-5|TRBD1
TGCGCCAGCAGGGAGTCGGACAGGACCGGGGAGACCCAGTACTTC
CASRESDRTGETQYF
>TRBV7-6|TRBJ2-7|.
TGTGCCAGCAGCTTACGTGGGGGGGCCATCGACGAGCAGTACTTC
CASSLRGGAIDEQYF
>TRBV4-1|TRBJ2-5|.
TGCGCCAGCAGCCAAGACAGGGAGACCCAGTACTTC
CASSQDRETQYF
>TRBV7-3|TRBJ2-7|TRBD2
TGTGCCAGCAGCTCCCCGCGGGGGGAGTACTTC
CASSSPRGEYF
>TRBV5-4|TRBJ1-1|TRBD1
TGTGCCAGCAGCTCTCAGGGGGCAGGGACTGAAGCTTTCTTT
CASSSQGAGTEAFF
>TRBV27|TRBJ2-7|.
TGTGCCAGCAGTTTCAGGGGCACGTACGAGCAGTACTTC
CASSFRGTYEQYF
>TRBV6-1|TRBJ2-5|TRBD1
TGTGCCAGCAGTAAGGACAGGGTTCAAGAGACCCAGTACTTC
CASSKDRVQETQYF
>TRBV30|TRBJ2-7|.
TGTGCCTGGAGCGAAGGGGCTCGGTACGAGCAGTACTTC
CAWSEGARYEQYF